Listed below are T cell receptor beta chains from one sample, sequenced in a study of molecular identifiers for immune sequencing clone quantification. MiXCR, run by TCRdb on the PCR reads, gives a single entry per CDR3 protein. The repertoire holds about 510,000 distinct CDR3 sequences, roughly 25% seen once, with over 0.6% in the top ten. The sample comprised naive CD8+ T cells from blood, with Jurkat cell RNA spiked in. The receptor set was obtained from a human donor in good health. Some libraries in this study had Jurkat cell RNA spiked in. Each CDR3 is given with its conserved first and last residue. A D gene is named only where the DNA matches it firmly. The listing skips clone size in some rows; elsewhere it reads once, few, many or a size class.

D	V	size	J	CDR3	DNA
.	TRBV16	many	TRBJ2-7	CASSQPATIGYEQYF	TGTGCCAGCAGCCAGCCGGCCACGATCGGTTACGAGCAGTACTTC
.	TRBV5-1	few	TRBJ1-1	CASSWGGMNTEAFF	TGCGCCAGCAGCTGGGGGGGGATGAACACTGAAGCTTTCTTT
TRBD1	TRBV12-3/TRBV12-4	.	TRBJ2-1	CASRPGQGSYNEQFF	TGTGCCAGCAGACCGGGACAGGGGTCCTACAATGAGCAGTTCTTC
TRBD2	TRBV30	few	TRBJ2-3	CAWSVGVRGDRYF	TGTGCCTGGAGTGTAGGGGTGCGGGGGGATCGGTATTTT
.	TRBV7-9	many	TRBJ1-5	CASSSTGRNQPQHF	TGTGCCAGCAGCTCGACAGGTCGCAATCAGCCCCAGCATTTT
.	TRBV19	many	TRBJ1-5	CASSTGRYSNQPQHF	TGTGCCAGTAGCACAGGCAGATATAGCAATCAGCCCCAGCATTTT
TRBD1	TRBV20-1	few	TRBJ2-7	CSASERDRYIHEQYF	TGCAGTGCTAGTGAACGGGACAGGTACATCCACGAGCAGTACTTC
TRBD1	TRBV6-5	many	TRBJ2-7	CASSYFRTGGYYEQYF	TGTGCCAGCAGTTACTTCAGGACAGGGGGCTACTACGAGCAGTACTTC
TRBD1	TRBV5-1	few	TRBJ2-7	CASSLQGALDEQYF	TGCGCCAGCAGCTTGCAGGGGGCTTTGGACGAGCAGTACTTC
.	TRBV6-5	many	TRBJ2-3	CASSLRGLGTQYF	TGTGCCAGCAGCCTCCGCGGGCTCGGTACGCAGTATTTT
.	TRBV29-1	many	TRBJ2-7	CSALGHTIYEQYF	TGCAGCGCACTGGGACACACCATCTACGAGCAGTACTTC
TRBD2	TRBV7-9	few	TRBJ2-3	CASSSGTSPTDTQYF	TGTGCCAGCAGCTCGGGGACTAGCCCCACAGATACGCAGTATTTT
.	TRBV4-3	few	TRBJ2-5	CASSQDLTVQETQYF	TGCGCCAGCAGCCAAGATTTGACAGTCCAAGAGACCCAGTACTTC
.	TRBV14	.	TRBJ2-7	CASSPLSTGDYEPYF	TGTGCCAGCAGCCCTTTATCGACAGGGGACTACGAGCCGTACTTC
.	TRBV19	.	TRBJ2-2	CASSRWAGDNTGELFF	TGTGCCAGTAGTAGGTGGGCAGGGGATAACACCGGGGAGCTGTTTTTT
.	TRBV12-3/TRBV12-4	.	TRBJ1-4	CASSPLGREKLFF	TGTGCCAGCAGCCCGCTTGGTAGGGAAAAACTGTTTTTT